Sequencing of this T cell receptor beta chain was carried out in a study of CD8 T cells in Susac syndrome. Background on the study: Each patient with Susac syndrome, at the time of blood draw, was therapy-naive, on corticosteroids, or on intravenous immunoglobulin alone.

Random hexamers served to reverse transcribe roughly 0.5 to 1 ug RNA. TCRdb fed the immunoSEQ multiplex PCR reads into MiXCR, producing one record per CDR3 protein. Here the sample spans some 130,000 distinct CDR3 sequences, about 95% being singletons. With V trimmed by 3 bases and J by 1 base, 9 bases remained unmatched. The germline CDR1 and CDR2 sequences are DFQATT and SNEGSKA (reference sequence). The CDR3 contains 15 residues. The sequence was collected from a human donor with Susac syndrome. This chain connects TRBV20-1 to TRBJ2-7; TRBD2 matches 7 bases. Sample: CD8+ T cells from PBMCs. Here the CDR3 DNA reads TGCAGTGCTAGGACGAGCCGGGACTATTCCTACGAGCAGTACTTC. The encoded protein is CSARTSRDYSYEQYF.